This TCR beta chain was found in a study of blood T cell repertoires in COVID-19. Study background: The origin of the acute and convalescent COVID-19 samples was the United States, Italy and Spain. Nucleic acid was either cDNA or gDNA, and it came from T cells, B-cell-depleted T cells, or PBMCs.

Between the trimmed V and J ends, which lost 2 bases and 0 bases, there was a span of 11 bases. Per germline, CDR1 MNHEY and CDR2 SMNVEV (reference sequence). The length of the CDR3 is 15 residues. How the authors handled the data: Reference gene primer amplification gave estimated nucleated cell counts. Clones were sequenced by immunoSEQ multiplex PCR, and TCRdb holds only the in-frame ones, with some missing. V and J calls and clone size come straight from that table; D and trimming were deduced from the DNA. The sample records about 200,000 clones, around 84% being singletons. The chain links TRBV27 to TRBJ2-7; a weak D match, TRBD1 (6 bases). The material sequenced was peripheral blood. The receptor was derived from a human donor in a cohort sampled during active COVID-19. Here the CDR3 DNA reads TGTGCCAGCAGTTTAATGCCAGGGGACTCCTACGAGCAGTACTTC. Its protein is CASSLMPGDSYEQYF.